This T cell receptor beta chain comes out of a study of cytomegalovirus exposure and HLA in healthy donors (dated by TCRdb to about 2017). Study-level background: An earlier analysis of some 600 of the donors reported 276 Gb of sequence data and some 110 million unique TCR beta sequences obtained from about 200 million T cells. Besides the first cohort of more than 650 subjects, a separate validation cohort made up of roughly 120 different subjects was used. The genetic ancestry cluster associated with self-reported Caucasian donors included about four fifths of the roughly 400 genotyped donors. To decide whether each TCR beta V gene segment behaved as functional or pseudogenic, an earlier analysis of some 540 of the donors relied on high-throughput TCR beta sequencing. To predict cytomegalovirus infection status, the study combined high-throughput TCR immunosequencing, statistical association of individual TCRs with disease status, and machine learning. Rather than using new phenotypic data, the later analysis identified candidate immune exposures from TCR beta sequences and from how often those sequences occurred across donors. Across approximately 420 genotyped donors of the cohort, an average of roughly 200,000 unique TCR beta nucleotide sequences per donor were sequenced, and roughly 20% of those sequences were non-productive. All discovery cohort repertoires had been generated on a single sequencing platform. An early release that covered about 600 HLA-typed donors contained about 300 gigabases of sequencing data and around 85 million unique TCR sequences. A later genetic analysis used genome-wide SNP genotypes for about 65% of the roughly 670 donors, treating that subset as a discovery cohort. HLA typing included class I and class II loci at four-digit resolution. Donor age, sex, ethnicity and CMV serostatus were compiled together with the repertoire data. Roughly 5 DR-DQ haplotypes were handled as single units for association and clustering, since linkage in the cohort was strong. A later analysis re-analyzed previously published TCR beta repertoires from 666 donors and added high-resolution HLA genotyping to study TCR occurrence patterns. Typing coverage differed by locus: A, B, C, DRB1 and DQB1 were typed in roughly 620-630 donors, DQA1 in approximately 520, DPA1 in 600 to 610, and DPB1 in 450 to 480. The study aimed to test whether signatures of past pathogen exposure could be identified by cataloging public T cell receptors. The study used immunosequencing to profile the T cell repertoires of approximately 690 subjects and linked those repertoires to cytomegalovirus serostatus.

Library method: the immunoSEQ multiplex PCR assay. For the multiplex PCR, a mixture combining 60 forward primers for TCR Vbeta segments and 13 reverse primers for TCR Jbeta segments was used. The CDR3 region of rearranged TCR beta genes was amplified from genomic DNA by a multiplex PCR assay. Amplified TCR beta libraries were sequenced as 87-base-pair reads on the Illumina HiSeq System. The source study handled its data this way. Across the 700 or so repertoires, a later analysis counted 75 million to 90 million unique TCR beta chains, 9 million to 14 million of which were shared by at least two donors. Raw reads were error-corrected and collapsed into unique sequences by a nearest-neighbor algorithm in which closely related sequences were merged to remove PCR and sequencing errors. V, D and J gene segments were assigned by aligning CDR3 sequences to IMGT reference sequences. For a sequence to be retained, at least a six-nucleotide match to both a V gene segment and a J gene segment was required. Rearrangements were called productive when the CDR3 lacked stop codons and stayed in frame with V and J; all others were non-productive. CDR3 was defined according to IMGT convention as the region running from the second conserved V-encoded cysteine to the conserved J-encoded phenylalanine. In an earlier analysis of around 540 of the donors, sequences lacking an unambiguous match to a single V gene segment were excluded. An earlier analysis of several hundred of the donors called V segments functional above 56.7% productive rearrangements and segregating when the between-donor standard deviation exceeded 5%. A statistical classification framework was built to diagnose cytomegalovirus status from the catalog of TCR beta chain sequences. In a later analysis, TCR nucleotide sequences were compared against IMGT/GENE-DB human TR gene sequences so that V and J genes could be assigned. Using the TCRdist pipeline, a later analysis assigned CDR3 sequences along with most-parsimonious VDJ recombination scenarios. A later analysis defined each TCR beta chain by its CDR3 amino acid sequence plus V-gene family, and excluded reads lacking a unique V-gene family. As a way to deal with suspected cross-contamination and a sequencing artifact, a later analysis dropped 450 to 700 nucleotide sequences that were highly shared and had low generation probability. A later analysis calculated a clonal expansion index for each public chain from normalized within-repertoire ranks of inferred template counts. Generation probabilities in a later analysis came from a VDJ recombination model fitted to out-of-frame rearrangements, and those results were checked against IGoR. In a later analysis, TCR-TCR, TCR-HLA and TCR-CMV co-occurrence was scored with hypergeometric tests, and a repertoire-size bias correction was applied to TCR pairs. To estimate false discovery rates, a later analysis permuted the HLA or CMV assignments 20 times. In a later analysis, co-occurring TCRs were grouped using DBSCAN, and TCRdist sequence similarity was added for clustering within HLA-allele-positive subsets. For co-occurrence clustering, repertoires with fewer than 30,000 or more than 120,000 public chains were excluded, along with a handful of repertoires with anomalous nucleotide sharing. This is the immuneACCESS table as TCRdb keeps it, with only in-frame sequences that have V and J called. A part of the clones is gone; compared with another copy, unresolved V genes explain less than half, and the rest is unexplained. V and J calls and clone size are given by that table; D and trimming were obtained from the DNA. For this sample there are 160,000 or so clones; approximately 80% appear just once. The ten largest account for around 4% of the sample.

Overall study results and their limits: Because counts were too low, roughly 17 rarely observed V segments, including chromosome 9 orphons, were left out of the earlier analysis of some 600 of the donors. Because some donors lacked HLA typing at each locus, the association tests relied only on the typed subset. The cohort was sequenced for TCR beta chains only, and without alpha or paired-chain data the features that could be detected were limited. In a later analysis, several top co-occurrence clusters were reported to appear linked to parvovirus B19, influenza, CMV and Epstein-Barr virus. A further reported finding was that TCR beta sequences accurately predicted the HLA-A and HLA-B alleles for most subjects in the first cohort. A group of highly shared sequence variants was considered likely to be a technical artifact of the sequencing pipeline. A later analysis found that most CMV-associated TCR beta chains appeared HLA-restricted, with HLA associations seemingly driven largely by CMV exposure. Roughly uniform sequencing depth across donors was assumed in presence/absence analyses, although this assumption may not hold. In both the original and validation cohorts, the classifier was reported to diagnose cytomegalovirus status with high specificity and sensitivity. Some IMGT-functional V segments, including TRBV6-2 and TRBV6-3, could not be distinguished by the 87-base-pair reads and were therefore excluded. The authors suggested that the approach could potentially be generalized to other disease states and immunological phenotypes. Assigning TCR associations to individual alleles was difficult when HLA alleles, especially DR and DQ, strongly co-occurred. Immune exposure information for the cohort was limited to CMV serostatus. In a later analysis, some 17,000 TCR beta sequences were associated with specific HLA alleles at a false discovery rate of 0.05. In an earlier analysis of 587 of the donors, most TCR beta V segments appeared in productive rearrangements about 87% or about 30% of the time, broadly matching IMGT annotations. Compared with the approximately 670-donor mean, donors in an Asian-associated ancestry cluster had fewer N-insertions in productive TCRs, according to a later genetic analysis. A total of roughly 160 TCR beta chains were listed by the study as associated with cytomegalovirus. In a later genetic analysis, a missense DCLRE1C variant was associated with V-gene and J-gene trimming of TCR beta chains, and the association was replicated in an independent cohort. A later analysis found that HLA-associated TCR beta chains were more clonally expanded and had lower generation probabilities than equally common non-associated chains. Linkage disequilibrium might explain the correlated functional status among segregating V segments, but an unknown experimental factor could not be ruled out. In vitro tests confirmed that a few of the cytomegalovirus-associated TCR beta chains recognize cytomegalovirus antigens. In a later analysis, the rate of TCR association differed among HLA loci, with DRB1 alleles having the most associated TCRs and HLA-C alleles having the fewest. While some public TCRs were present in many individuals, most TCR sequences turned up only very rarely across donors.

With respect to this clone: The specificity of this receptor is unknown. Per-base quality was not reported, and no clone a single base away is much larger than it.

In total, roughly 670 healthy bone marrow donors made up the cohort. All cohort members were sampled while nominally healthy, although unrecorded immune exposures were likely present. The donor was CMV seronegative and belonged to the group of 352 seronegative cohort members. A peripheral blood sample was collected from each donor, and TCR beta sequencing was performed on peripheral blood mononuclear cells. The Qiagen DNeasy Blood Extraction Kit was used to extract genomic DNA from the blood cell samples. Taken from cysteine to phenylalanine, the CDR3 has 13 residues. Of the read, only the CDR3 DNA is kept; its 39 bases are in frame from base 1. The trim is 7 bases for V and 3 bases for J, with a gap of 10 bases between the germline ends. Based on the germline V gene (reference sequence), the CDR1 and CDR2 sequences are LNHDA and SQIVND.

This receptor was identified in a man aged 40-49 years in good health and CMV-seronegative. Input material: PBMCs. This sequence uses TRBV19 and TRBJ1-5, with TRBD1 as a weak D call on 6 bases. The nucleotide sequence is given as TGTGCCAGTACCCAGGGGTACAATCAGCCCCAGCATTTT. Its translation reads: CASTQGYNQPQHF.